The 27 T cell receptor beta chains below all came from one sample that was sequenced in a study of T cells in Graves' hyperthyroidism and ophthalmopathy. The TCR beta CDR3 regions underwent amplification using RNA transcripts as the source. With the HTBI primer set, the TCR CDR3 went through a first round of RT-PCR. TCRdb processed the multiplex PCR reads anew with MiXCR; each CDR3 protein has one entry. This table has around 690,000 distinct CDR3 sequences, roughly 17% appearing once. What was sequenced was blood. The receptors were gathered from a man aged 50 to 59 with Graves' hyperthyroidism.

This clonotype has at least ten counts. The chain carries TRBV2 and TRBJ1-1; D is unresolved. CDR1 SNHLY and CDR2 FYNNEI come from the germline V gene. The CDR3 runs 14 residues. V was pared by 4 bases and J by 5 bases, with 14 bases between. CDR3 sequence reads: CASSGSVARTEAFF. The CDR3 DNA reads TGTGCCAGCAGTGGGTCGGTCGCCAGGACTGAAGCTTTCTTT.

Ten or more counts support this clonotype. This chain links TRBV12-3 or TRBV12-4 with TRBJ1-1, with a possible D match to TRBD1 (5 bases). Trimming left V 3 bases short and J 1 base short, with 9 bases between. This CDR3 contains 14 residues. CDR3 DNA sequence: TGTGCCAGCAGTTTTGGACACTCGAACACTGAAGCTTTCTTT. Translating gives CASSFGHSNTEAFF.

This clonotype was observed a handful of times. The chain carries TRBV6-2 or TRBV6-3 and TRBJ2-7; 7 bases map to TRBD1. Germline assignment: CDR1 MNHEY and CDR2 SVGEGT. V lost 6 bases and J lost 2; bases outside the gene matches: 13. This CDR3 is built from 16 residues. The CDR3 DNA follows: TGTGCCAGCAGCCCTGGACAGGTTGGAAGGGCCTACGAGCAGTACTTC. Protein: CASSPGQVGRAYEQYF.

In this sample, this clonotype turned up many times. The genes are TRBV11-2 and TRBJ2-7, with 9 bases fitting TRBD2. CDR3 size: 16 residues. Germline V gene lookup returns CDR1 SGHAT and CDR2 FQNNGV. The V gene end was trimmed by 3 bases and the J gene end by 0 bases; junction bases not matched to a gene: 6. In nucleotides, the CDR3 is TGTGCCAGCAGCTTGGTGGCGGGAGGGCCCTCCTACGAGCAGTACTTC. Amino acids: CASSLVAGGPSYEQYF.

This chain joins TRBV9 and TRBJ2-5; TRBD2 agrees at 8 bases. V lost 0 bases, J lost 6 bases, and 4 bases stayed unmatched. CDR3 size: 14 residues. Germline V gene data show CDR1 as SGDLS and CDR2 as YYNGEE. The CDR3 loop is CASSVGEREKTQYF. The CDR3 DNA reads TGTGCCAGCAGCGTAGGGGAGCGGGAGAAGACCCAGTACTTC.

This CDR3 reads CASRETGTDTQYF. As DNA, the CDR3 is TGCGCCAGCAGGGAGACAGGGACAGATACGCAGTATTTT. The rearrangement links TRBV10-2 to TRBJ2-3; 7 bases are shared with TRBD1. Per the germline V gene, CDR1 is WSHSY and CDR2 is SAAADI. V trimming: 6 bases; J trimming: 3 bases; junction bases outside the gene matches: 3. This CDR3 has 13 amino acids.

This clonotype was detected a few times. The V and J genes are TRBV24-1 and TRBJ2-1; perhaps TRBD1 as D (7 bases). The CDR3 is 19 amino acids. Germline CDR1 KGHDR, CDR2 SFDVKD. The ends were cut back, 4 bases at V and 0 bases at J, with 21 bases in the middle. This chain's CDR3 is CATSETRRGRDSSYNEQFF. CDR3 DNA: TGTGCCACCAGTGAAACACGGAGGGGCCGGGACAGCTCCTACAATGAGCAGTTCTTC.

This clonotype has ten or more counts. The chain combines TRBV7-9 with TRBJ2-3; perhaps TRBD2 as D (5 bases). Trimming shortened V by 5 bases and J by 0 bases, and 15 bases separated the two germline ends. There are 16 residues in the CDR3. Germline CDR1 and CDR2: SEHNR and FQNEAQ (reference sequence). CDR3 in DNA: TGTGCCAGCAGCCTGCGGACCGGGATCAGCACAGATACGCAGTATTTT. Translating gives CASSLRTGISTDTQYF.

This clonotype was counted many times. This chain links TRBV10-3 with TRBJ1-1; D is perhaps TRBD1 (6 bases). Trimming took off 4 bases at V and 3 bases at J, with 6 bases between the two ends. The CDR3 has 12 amino acids. The germline V gene encodes CDR1 ENHRY and CDR2 SYGVKD. CDR3 protein: CAISAGDTEAFF. The CDR3, as DNA: TGTGCCATCAGTGCAGGGGACACTGAAGCTTTCTTT.

V is TRBV2 and J is TRBJ1-1; maybe TRBD1 (6 bases). The CDR3 totals 13 residues. CDR1 and CDR2 (germline): SNHLY, FYNNEI. V was clipped by 8 bases and J by 3 bases, with 13 bases between them. The CDR3 bases are TGTGCCAGCGGAGGGGGGGGGGACACTGAAGCTTTCTTT. It specifies CASGGGGDTEAFF.

The chain employs TRBV4-1 and TRBJ1-4; 8 bases are shared with TRBD1. CDR1 is MGHRA, CDR2 YSYEKL, per germline. V lost 3 bases and J lost 7; bases outside the gene matches: 10. The CDR3 is 16 amino acids. The CDR3 bases are TGCGCCAGCAGCCAGATAGACAGGGGATACATTGAAAAACTGTTTTTT. Protein: CASSQIDRGYIEKLFF.

The chain has TRBV28 and TRBJ2-1; 12 nucleotides align to TRBD1. With 10 bases clipped from V and 8 bases from J, the junction kept 12 bases outside the gene matches. Germline-derived CDR1 and CDR2 are MDHEN and SYDVKM. The CDR3 spans 15 residues. This chain's CDR3 is CATIRGTGGIHEQFF. In DNA form, the CDR3 reads TGTGCCACCATTAGAGGGACAGGGGGCATCCATGAGCAGTTCTTC.

A note on this clonotype: Its ends do not fully match the called genes, so a read error is possible. The chain is built from TRBV13 and TRBJ2-7; perhaps TRBD2 as D (5 bases). The CDR3 contains 15 residues. The germline CDR1 and CDR2 sequences are PRHDT and FYEKMQ (reference sequence). As DNA, the CDR3 is TGTGCCAGCAGTCGTAGCGAGAGGCCCTCCCACGAGCAGTACTTC. Translating it yields CASSRSERPSHEQYF.

DNA of the CDR3: TGTGCCAGCAGCCCTGGGGACAGACTCACTGAAGCTTTCTTT. This sequence encodes CASSPGDRLTEAFF. The chain links TRBV9 to TRBJ1-1; 7 bases are shared with TRBD1. Germline values: CDR1 SGDLS, CDR2 YYNGEE. V shed 4 bases, J shed 4 bases, and the junction held 7 bases outside the gene matches. This CDR3 comprises 14 residues.

In this sample, this clonotype turned up many times. The gene calls are TRBV27 and TRBJ1-2; possibly TRBD1 for D (5 bases). V was cut by 3 bases and J by 2 bases, with 16 bases left in between. The V gene's germline CDR1 is MNHEY and CDR2 SMNVEV (reference sequence). This CDR3 is built from 16 residues. As DNA, the CDR3 is TGTGCCAGCAGTTTGAAGAGCCGGGACTGGAACTATGGCTACACCTTC. This encodes CASSLKSRDWNYGYTF.

This clonotype has a count of ten or more. The V call is TRBV7-8, the J call TRBJ2-7, with D possibly called TRBD1 or TRBD2 (5 bases each). V lost 4 bases to trimming and J lost 2 bases, with 12 bases between them. CDR1 is SGHVS, CDR2 FQNEAQ, per germline. The CDR3 length is 14 residues. Written as DNA, the CDR3 is TGTGCCAGCAGCTCCCGGGACGGACCCTACGAGCAGTACTTC. As protein: CASSSRDGPYEQYF.

This clonotype occurred a few times. The chain has TRBV27 and TRBJ2-1; D tentatively reads TRBD1 or TRBD2 (5 bases each). Trimming removed 7 bases at V and 6 bases at J, with 16 bases between. The germline CDR1 and CDR2 sequences are MNHEY and SMNVEV (reference sequence). This CDR3 is built from 14 residues. CDR3: CASIRDVGGNEQFF. CDR3 coding DNA: TGTGCCAGCATTAGGGACGTCGGAGGCAATGAGCAGTTCTTC.

This sequence joins TRBV29-1 and TRBJ1-1, with 9 bases identical to TRBD1. Germline V gene data show CDR1 as SQVTM and CDR2 as ANQGSEA. J was trimmed by 6 bases and V by 6 bases; bases with no gene match: 11. The CDR3 has 14 residues. CDR3 loop: CSVDPTGGWSEAFF. The CDR3 DNA is TGCAGCGTCGACCCCACAGGGGGCTGGTCTGAAGCTTTCTTT.

This clonotype was seen ten or more times. The genes are TRBV28 and TRBJ1-1; D unresolved. With 3 bases removed from V and 3 bases from J, the gap between germline ends came to 20 bases. CDR1 is MDHEN, CDR2 SYDVKM, per germline. The CDR3 extends over 17 amino acids. The CDR3 reads CASSFPSSQEFHTEAFF. The DNA for the CDR3 is TGTGCCAGCAGTTTCCCATCCTCTCAGGAGTTTCACACTGAAGCTTTCTTT.

The chain joins TRBV20-1 to TRBJ2-3; 9 bases line up with TRBD2. V gave up 1 base and J gave up 2 bases; unmatched junction bases: 4. Germline V gene lookup returns CDR1 DFQATT and CDR2 SNEGSKA (reference sequence). The CDR3 runs 15 residues. This chain's CDR3 is CSARVGTSSTDTQYF. The CDR3 bases are TGCAGTGCTAGAGTGGGGACTAGCTCCACAGATACGCAGTATTTT.

Ten or more counts support this clonotype. The chain employs TRBV2 and TRBJ2-3; 8 bases agree with TRBD2. J lost 0 bases, V lost 4 bases, and 6 bases had no gene match. CDR1 is SNHLY and CDR2 is FYNNEI in the germline V gene. The CDR3 sequence is 16 residues long. CDR3 coding DNA: TGTGCCAGCAGTGGCCCACTAGCGGACAGCACAGATACGCAGTATTTT. Its translation: CASSGPLADSTDTQYF.

This clonotype appeared many times. The chain couples TRBV7-9 to TRBJ2-7; D perhaps matches TRBD1 (6 bases). There are 14 residues in the CDR3. Trimming shortened V by 3 bases and J by 4 bases, and 13 bases separated the two germline ends. The germline gives CDR1 SEHNR, CDR2 FQNEAQ (reference sequence). In DNA, the CDR3 is TGTGCCAGCAGCTTCCTAGGGACATCTTACGAGCAGTACTTC. Encoded protein: CASSFLGTSYEQYF.

V and J are TRBV24-1 and TRBJ2-7; TRBD1 might be the D (6 bases). CDR1 is KGHDR and CDR2 is SFDVKD in the germline V gene. The CDR3 spans 15 residues. Trimming took 3 bases from V and 3 from J, leaving 14 bases between them. The CDR3 DNA reads TGTGCCACCAGTGATAAACCGGGACACATCTACGAGCAGTACTTC. This encodes CATSDKPGHIYEQYF.

The chain links TRBV6-6 to TRBJ2-3, with 7 nucleotides matching TRBD2. V gave up 0 bases and J gave up 1 base; unmatched junction bases: 7. Germline CDR1 and CDR2: MNHNY and SVGAGI (reference sequence). The CDR3 totals 17 residues. The CDR3 loop reads CASSYSWGRARTDTQYF. CDR3 sequence (DNA): TGTGCCAGCAGTTACTCATGGGGGAGGGCCCGCACAGATACGCAGTATTTT.

In this sample, this clonotype turned up once. This may be a read error, as it is one base from a much larger clone. The genes are TRBV10-3 and TRBJ2-7, with D unclear. Trimming took off 6 bases at V and 6 bases at J, with 15 bases between the two ends. The germline CDR1 and CDR2 sequences are ENHRY and SYGVKD. The CDR3 spans 13 residues. This CDR3 is CAIRKQTGGEQYF. The CDR3 coding sequence is TGTGCCATCAGAAAACAGACGGGCGGCGAGCAGTACTTC.

This clonotype was counted ten times or more. The rearrangement uses TRBV6-1 and TRBJ1-3, with 7 bases matching TRBD1. Germline V CDR1 and CDR2: MNHNS, SASEGT. Losses at the gene ends were 5 bases for V and 4 bases for J; bases not matched to a gene: 11. This CDR3 region has 16 residues. CDR3 coding DNA: TGTGCCAGCAGTCCAATAAGGGGGCGAAGAGGAAACACCATATATTTT. Its protein is CASSPIRGRRGNTIYF.

The V and J genes are TRBV6-2 or TRBV6-3 and TRBJ2-3; 12 nucleotides match TRBD2. V was pared by 6 bases and J by 3 bases, with 7 bases of the junction left unmatched. This CDR3 has 16 residues. CDR1 is MNHEY and CDR2 is SVGEGT in the germline V gene. The CDR3 here is CASSPTSGRLTDTQYF. The CDR3 DNA reads as TGTGCCAGCAGCCCTACTAGCGGGAGGTTGACAGATACGCAGTATTTT.